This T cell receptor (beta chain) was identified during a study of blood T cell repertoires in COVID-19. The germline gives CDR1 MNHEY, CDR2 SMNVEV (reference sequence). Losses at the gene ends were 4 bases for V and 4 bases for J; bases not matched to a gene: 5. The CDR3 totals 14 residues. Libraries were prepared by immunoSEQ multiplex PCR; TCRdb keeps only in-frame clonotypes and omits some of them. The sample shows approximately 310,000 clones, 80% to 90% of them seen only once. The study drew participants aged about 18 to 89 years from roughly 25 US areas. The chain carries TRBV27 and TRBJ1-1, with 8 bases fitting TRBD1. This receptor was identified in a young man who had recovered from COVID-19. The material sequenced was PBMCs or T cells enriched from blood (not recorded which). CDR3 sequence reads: CASSSLGQGTEAFF. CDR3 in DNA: TGTGCCAGCAGTTCCCTTGGACAGGGCACTGAAGCTTTCTTT.